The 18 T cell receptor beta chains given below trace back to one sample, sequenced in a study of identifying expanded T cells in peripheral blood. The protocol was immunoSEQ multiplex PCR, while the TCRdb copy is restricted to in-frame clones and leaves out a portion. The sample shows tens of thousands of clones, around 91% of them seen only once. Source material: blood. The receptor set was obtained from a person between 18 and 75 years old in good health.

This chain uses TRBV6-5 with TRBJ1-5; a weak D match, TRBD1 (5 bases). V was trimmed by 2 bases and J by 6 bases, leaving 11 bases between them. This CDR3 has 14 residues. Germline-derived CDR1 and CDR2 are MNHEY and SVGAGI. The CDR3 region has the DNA TGTGCCAGCAGTTACGCTCGAGGGGCTCAGCCCCAGCATTTT. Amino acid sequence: CASSYARGAQPQHF.

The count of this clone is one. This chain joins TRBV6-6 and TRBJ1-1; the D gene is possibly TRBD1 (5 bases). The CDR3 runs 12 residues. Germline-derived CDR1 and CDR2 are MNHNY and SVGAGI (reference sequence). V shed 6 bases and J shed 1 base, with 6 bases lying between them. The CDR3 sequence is CASRTGNTEAFF. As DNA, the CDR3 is TGTGCCAGCAGAACAGGGAACACTGAAGCTTTCTTT.

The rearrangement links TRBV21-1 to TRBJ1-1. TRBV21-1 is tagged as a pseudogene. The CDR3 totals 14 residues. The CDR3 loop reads CASVRGAYTHQAFF. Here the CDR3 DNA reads TGTGCCAGCGTCAGAGGAGCGTACACCCACCAAGCTTTCTTT.

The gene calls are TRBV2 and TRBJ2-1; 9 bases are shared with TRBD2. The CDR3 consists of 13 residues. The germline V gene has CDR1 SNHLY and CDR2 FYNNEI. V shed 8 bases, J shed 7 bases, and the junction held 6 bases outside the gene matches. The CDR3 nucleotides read TGTGCCAGCGGGACTAGCCCTCGGAATGAGCAGTTCTTC. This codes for CASGTSPRNEQFF.

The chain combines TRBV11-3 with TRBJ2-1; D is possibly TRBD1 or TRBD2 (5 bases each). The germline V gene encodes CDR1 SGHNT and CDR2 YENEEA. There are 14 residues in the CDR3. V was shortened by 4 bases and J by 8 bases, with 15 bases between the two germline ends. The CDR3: CASSSGARDDEQFF. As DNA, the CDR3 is TGTGCCAGCAGCTCCGGGGCCAGGGATGATGAGCAGTTCTTC.

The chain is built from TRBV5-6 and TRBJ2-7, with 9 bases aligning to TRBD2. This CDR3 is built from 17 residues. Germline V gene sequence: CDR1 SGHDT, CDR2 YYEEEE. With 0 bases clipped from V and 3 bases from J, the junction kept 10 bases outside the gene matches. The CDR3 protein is CASSLEGLGTSFYEQYF. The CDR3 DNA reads TGTGCCAGCAGCTTGGAGGGGTTGGGGACTAGCTTCTACGAGCAGTACTTC.

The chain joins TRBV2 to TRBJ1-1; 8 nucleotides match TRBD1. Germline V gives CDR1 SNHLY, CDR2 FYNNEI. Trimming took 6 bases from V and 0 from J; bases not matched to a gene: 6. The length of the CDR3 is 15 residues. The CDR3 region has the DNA TGTGCCAGCAGACATGGGGGACAGGTGAACACTGAAGCTTTCTTT. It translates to CASRHGGQVNTEAFF. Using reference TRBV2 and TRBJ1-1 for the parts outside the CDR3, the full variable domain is EPEVTQTPSHQVTQMGQEVILRCVPISNHLYFYWYRQILGQKVEFLVSFYNNEISEKSEIFDDQFSVERPDGSNFTLKIRSTKLEDSAMYFCASRHGGQVNTEAFFGQGTRLTVV.

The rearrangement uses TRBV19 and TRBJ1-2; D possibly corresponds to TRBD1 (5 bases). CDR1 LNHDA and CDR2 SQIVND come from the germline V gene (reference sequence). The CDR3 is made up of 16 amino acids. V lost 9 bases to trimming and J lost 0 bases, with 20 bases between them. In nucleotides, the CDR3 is TGTGCCAGCGGCTTGGGGGGACCATCTTCTAACTATGGCTACACCTTC. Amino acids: CASGLGGPSSNYGYTF.

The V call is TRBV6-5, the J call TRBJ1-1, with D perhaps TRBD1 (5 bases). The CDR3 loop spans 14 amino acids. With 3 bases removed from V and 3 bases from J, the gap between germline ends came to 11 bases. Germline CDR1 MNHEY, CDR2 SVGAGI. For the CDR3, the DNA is TGTGCCAGCAGTTATCAGGGATCCGACACTGAAGCTTTCTTT. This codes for CASSYQGSDTEAFF.

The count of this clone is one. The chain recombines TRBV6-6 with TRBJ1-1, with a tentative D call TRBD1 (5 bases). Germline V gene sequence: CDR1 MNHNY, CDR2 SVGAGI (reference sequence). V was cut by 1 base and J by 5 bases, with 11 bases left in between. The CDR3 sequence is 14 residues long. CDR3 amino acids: CASSYYQGGTEAFF. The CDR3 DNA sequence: TGTGCCAGCAGTTACTACCAGGGAGGGACTGAAGCTTTCTTT.

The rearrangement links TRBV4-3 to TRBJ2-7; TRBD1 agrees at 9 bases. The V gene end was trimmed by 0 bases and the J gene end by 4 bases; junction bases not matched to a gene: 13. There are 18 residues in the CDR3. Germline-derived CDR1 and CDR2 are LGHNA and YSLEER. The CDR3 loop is CASSQDRDREFVAYEQYF. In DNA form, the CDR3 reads TGCGCCAGCAGCCAAGACCGGGACAGGGAGTTCGTCGCGTACGAGCAGTACTTC.

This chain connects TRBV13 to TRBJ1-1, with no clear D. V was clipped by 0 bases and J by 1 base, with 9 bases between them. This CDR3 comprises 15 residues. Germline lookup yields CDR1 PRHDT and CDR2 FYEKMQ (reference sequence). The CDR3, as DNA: TGTGCCAGCAGCTTAGGATCTGGGGAGAACACTGAAGCTTTCTTT. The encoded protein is CASSLGSGENTEAFF.

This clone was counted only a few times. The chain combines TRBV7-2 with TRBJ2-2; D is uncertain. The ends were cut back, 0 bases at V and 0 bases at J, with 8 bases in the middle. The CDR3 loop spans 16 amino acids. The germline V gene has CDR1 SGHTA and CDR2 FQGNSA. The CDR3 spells CASSLARATNTGELFF. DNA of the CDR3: TGTGCCAGCAGCTTAGCCCGGGCCACGAACACCGGGGAGCTGTTTTTT.

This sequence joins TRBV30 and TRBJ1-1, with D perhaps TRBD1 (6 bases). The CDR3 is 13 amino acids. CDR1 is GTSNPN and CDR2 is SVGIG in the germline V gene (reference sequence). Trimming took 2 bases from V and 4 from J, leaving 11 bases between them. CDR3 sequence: CAWSLGGLTEAFF. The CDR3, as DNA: TGTGCCTGGAGTTTGGGGGGCCTCACTGAAGCTTTCTTT.

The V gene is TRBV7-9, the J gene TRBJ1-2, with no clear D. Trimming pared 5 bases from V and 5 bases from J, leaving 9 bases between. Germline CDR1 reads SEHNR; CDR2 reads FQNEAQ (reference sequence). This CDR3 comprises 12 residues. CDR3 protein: CASSVAAYGYTF. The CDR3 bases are TGTGCCAGCAGCGTTGCAGCTTATGGCTACACCTTC.

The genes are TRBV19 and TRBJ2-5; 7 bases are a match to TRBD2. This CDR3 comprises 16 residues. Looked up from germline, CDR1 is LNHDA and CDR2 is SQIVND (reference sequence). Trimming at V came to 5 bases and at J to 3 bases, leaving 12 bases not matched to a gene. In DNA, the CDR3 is TGTGCCAGTAGTCCCGTCGGGAGTGCGGGGGAAGAGACCCAGTACTTC. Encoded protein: CASSPVGSAGEETQYF.

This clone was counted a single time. The DNA of the CDR3 is TGTGCTAGTGGTCGTGGGCAGGGCTATGGCTACACCTTC. Translating it yields CASGRGQGYGYTF. V gene TRBV12-5 combines with J gene TRBJ1-2, with D possibly TRBD1 on 5 matching bases. The length of the CDR3 is 13 residues. V lost 5 bases and J lost 4, with 11 bases in between. Looked up from germline, CDR1 is LGHNT and CDR2 is FRNRAP.

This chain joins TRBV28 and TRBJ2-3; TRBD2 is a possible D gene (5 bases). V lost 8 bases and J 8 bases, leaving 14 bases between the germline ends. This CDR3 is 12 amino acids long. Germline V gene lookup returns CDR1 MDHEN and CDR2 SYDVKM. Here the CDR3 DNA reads TGTGCCAGCCGGGATTCCGGCGGTACGCAGTATTTT. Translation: CASRDSGGTQYF.